These 27 T cell receptor beta chains were sequenced from one sample in a study of graft-versus-host responses after intestinal transplantation. The data were produced by immunoSEQ multiplex PCR, yet TCRdb's version contains in-frame clones alone and is incomplete. The sample lists approximately 74,000 clones; about 90% were seen once. The sample was PBMCs, taken 98 days after intestinal transplantation. The receptors here all came from a human patient who received an intestinal transplant, so some T cells may come from the graft donor.

The gene calls are TRBV12-5 and TRBJ2-7; D might be TRBD1 or TRBD2, each matching 5 bases. Per germline, CDR1 LGHNT and CDR2 FRNRAP. Trimming left V 5 bases short and J 2 bases short, with 13 bases between. The CDR3 runs to 14 residues. The CDR3 bases are TGTGCTAGTGGTATCCGGGACGGTACCTACGAGCAGTACTTC. It specifies CASGIRDGTYEQYF.

This rearrangement joins TRBV6-6 to TRBJ1-5, with 9 bases fitting TRBD1. Germline CDR1 and CDR2: MNHNY and SVGAGI (reference sequence). The CDR3 spans 15 residues. Losses at the gene ends were 4 bases for V and 7 bases for J; bases not matched to a gene: 8. The CDR3: CASSSRDRVSQPQHF. As DNA, the CDR3 is TGTGCCAGCAGTTCCCGGGACAGGGTGTCCCAGCCCCAGCATTTT.

About this clone itself: Other DNA sequences of this sample code for an identical CDR3. The chain joins TRBV7-9 to TRBJ1-2; possibly TRBD1 for D (6 bases). V was cut by 1 base and J by 6 bases, with 15 bases left in between. Germline CDR1 and CDR2: SEHNR and FQNEAQ (reference sequence). This CDR3 has 15 amino acids. CDR3 coding DNA: TGTGCCAGCAGCTTAGGCGGGGGGGCATATGATGGCTACACCTTC. Encoded protein: CASSLGGGAYDGYTF.

The V and J genes are TRBV28 and TRBJ1-1; D unclear. CDR3 length: 15 residues. Germline lookup yields CDR1 MDHEN and CDR2 SYDVKM. Trimming stripped 6 bases from V and 1 base from J, with 15 bases between. The CDR3 loop reads CASRQFHSRNTEAFF. CDR3 nucleotides: TGTGCCAGCAGACAGTTTCACAGTAGGAACACTGAAGCTTTCTTT.

This chain connects TRBV7-6 to TRBJ2-1; no clear D. The V end was cut by 5 bases, the J end by 9 bases, with 11 bases between. Germline lookup yields CDR1 SGHVS and CDR2 FNYEAQ. The CDR3 loop spans 12 amino acids. As DNA, the CDR3 is TGTGCCAGCAGCCCTTTTTTCAGTGAGCAGTTCTTC. The encoded protein is CASSPFFSEQFF.

This clone was counted a single time. The V call is TRBV4-1, the J call TRBJ1-1, with no clear D. The CDR3 runs 14 residues. V was trimmed by 2 bases and J by 0 bases, leaving 7 bases between them. Germline V gives CDR1 MGHRA, CDR2 YSYEKL. The CDR3 sequence: CASSQIPLNTEAFF. The CDR3 DNA sequence: TGCGCCAGCAGCCAAATTCCCCTGAACACTGAAGCTTTCTTT.

The chain employs TRBV30 and TRBJ1-4; D unresolved. Looked up from germline, CDR1 is GTSNPN and CDR2 is SVGIG (reference sequence). Trimming shortened V by 5 bases and J by 7 bases, and 14 bases separated the two germline ends. The CDR3 spans 13 residues. The CDR3 spells CAWSGSGVEKLFF. CDR3 nucleotide sequence: TGTGCCTGGTCCGGGAGTGGAGTTGAAAAACTGTTTTTT. The entire variable domain, with the rest obtained from reference TRBV30 and TRBJ1-4, is as follows: SQTIHQWPATLVQPVGSPLSLECTVEGTSNPNLYWYRQAAGRGLQLLFYSVGIGQISSEVPQNLSASRPQDRQFILSSKKLLLSDSGFYLCAWSGSGVEKLFFGSGTQLSVL.

This clone was counted a few times. The chain has TRBV4-2 and TRBJ2-2; TRBD1 aligns across 7 bases. Germline trimming cut 2 bases from V and 5 bases from J; bases unmatched to any gene: 5. This CDR3 has 15 amino acids. Germline-derived CDR1 and CDR2 are LGHNA and YNFKEQ. CDR3 amino acids: CASSQRDSETGELFF. CDR3 DNA: TGTGCCAGCAGCCAACGGGACAGCGAAACCGGGGAGCTGTTTTTT.

This sequence joins TRBV28 and TRBJ1-2; 8 positions agree with TRBD1. J gave up 5 bases and V 6 bases, and 5 bases lay outside the gene matches. The CDR3 extends over 13 amino acids. CDR1 and CDR2 from the germline V gene are MDHEN and SYDVKM. CDR3 coding DNA: TGTGCCAGCAGGTCCGGGACAGGTTATGGCTACACCTTC. Its protein is CASRSGTGYGYTF.

This chain joins TRBV19 and TRBJ2-1, with TRBD2 identical over 9 bases. With 1 base clipped from V and 0 bases from J, the junction kept 4 bases outside the gene matches. This CDR3 comprises 17 residues. Germline CDR1 LNHDA, CDR2 SQIVND (reference sequence). CDR3 DNA sequence: TGTGCCAGTAGTATAGCGCTAGCGGGACCCTCCTACAATGAGCAGTTCTTC. This gives the protein CASSIALAGPSYNEQFF.

This rearrangement joins TRBV6-1 to TRBJ1-3; 8 nucleotides line up with TRBD1. Germline V gene sequence: CDR1 MNHNS, CDR2 SASEGT. V lost 5 bases to trimming and J lost 2 bases; unmatched junction nucleotides: 2. This CDR3 has 14 amino acids. CDR3 nucleotide sequence: TGTGCCAGCAGTCCGGGACAGGCTGGAAACACCATATATTTT. Protein sequence: CASSPGQAGNTIYF.

V and J are TRBV7-3 and TRBJ2-2, with D perhaps given as TRBD1 or TRBD2 (5 bases each). CDR3 length: 14 residues. Germline V gene lookup returns CDR1 SGHTA and CDR2 FQGTGA. Trimming stripped 4 bases from V and 8 bases from J, with 14 bases between. CDR3 in amino acids: CASSSGTHPGELFF. The CDR3 nucleotides are TGTGCCAGCAGCTCCGGGACCCATCCGGGGGAGCTGTTTTTT.

This chain links TRBV6-1 with TRBJ2-1; D tentatively fits TRBD1 or TRBD2 (5 bases each). The CDR3 consists of 14 residues. Trimming took off 7 bases at V and 4 bases at J, with 14 bases between the two ends. Germline V gene lookup returns CDR1 MNHNS and CDR2 SASEGT. CDR3 sequence reads: CASTTGQEYNEQFF. In nucleotides, the CDR3 is TGTGCCAGCACCACGGGGCAGGAATACAATGAGCAGTTCTTC.

The chain combines TRBV19 with TRBJ1-1; D is ambiguous. Trimming shortened V by 3 bases and J by 0 bases, and 8 bases separated the two germline ends. The CDR3 contains 14 residues. CDR1 is LNHDA, CDR2 SQIVND, per germline (reference sequence). As DNA, the CDR3 is TGTGCCAGTAGTATGGACCCCCTGAACACTGAAGCTTTCTTT. Translating gives CASSMDPLNTEAFF.

Remarks on this clone: Other nucleotide sequences from this sample produce the same CDR3. The chain employs TRBV9 and TRBJ2-7; 11 positions agree with TRBD2. The CDR3 is 16 residues long. J was trimmed by 2 bases and V by 5 bases; bases with no gene match: 9. CDR1 and CDR2 from the germline V gene are SGDLS and YYNGEE. The CDR3 DNA is TGTGCCAGCAGTGCAGATAGCGGGAGGGCCACCTACGAGCAGTACTTC. Its translation: CASSADSGRATYEQYF.

The chain combines TRBV4-2 with TRBJ2-7; no firm D call. V lost 4 bases and J 5 bases, leaving 9 bases between the germline ends. The CDR3 is made up of 12 amino acids. Per the germline V gene, CDR1 is LGHNA and CDR2 is YNFKEQ. The CDR3 is CASSLDRDEQYF. In nucleotides, the CDR3 is TGTGCCAGCAGCCTCGATCGGGACGAGCAGTACTTC.

The chain is built from TRBV7-3 and TRBJ2-3, with a possible D match to TRBD1 (7 bases). Germline assignment: CDR1 SGHTA and CDR2 FQGTGA. The length of the CDR3 is 13 residues. The V end lost 5 bases, the J end lost 3 bases, and 9 bases lay between the germline ends. Written as DNA, the CDR3 is TGTGCCAGCAGCCCAGGGGGGACAGATACGCAGTATTTT. Amino acid sequence: CASSPGGTDTQYF.

This sequence joins TRBV7-9 and TRBJ2-5; possibly TRBD1 for D (7 bases). The CDR3 is made up of 16 amino acids. Germline loops: CDR1 SEHNR, CDR2 FQNEAQ (reference sequence). The V end lost 1 base, the J end lost 5 bases, and 17 bases lay between the germline ends. Here the CDR3 DNA reads TGTGCCAGCAGCTTAGGTTGGCAGGGGGGTGCGGAGACCCAGTACTTC. Its translation: CASSLGWQGGAETQYF. Combining the CDR3 with reference TRBV7-9 and TRBJ2-5 gives the whole variable domain DTGVSQNPRHKITKRGQNVTFRCDPISEHNRLYWYRQTLGQGPEFLTYFQNEAQLEKSRLLSDRFSAERPKGSFSTLEIQRTEQGDSAMYLCASSLGWQGGAETQYFGPGTRLLVL.

A single count supports this clone. This sequence joins TRBV1 and TRBJ2-7; TRBD2, the D gene given by the table, was not confirmed from the DNA. TRBV1 is a documented pseudogene. CDR3 length equals 14 residues. The CDR3 sequence: CTSSPWTSDHEQYF. The CDR3 nucleotides are TGCACCAGCAGCCCATGGACTAGCGACCACGAGCAGTACTTC.

The rearrangement joins TRBV28 to TRBJ2-5, with D possibly matching TRBD1 (6 bases). Trimming shortened V by 5 bases and J by 1 base, and 20 bases separated the two germline ends. This CDR3 comprises 17 residues. Germline V lookup: CDR1 MDHEN, CDR2 SYDVKM. DNA for the CDR3: TGTGCCAGCAGTCCCAATACAGCATCAGGGGTCCAAGAGACCCAGTACTTC. Its translation: CASSPNTASGVQETQYF. The variable domain in full, completed from reference TRBV28 and TRBJ2-5, reads DVKVTQSSRYLVKRTGEKVFLECVQDMDHENMFWYRQDPGLGLRLIYFSYDVKMKEKGDIPEGYSVSREKKERFSLILESASTNQTSMYLCASSPNTASGVQETQYFGPGTRLLVL.

J is TRBJ2-7 and V is TRBV21-1; the D segment call TRBD1 is taken from the table without a DNA check. TRBV21-1 is a known pseudogene. The CDR3 contains 14 residues. The CDR3 nucleotides read TGTGCCAGCAGCAAAGCTGAACAGGGCTACGAGCAGTACTTC. The encoded protein is CASSKAEQGYEQYF.

The rearrangement joins TRBV7-9 to TRBJ2-7; D ambiguous. Germline loops: CDR1 SEHNR, CDR2 FQNEAQ (reference sequence). V was shortened by 5 bases and J by 3 bases, with 14 bases between the two germline ends. There are 14 residues in the CDR3. The CDR3 loop is CASSPPTSGYEQYF. The CDR3 DNA follows: TGTGCCAGCAGCCCGCCCACCTCCGGCTACGAGCAGTACTTC.

This sequence joins TRBV18 and TRBJ2-7; TRBD1 matches 9 bases. The germline gives CDR1 KGHSH, CDR2 LQKENI. The CDR3 totals 14 residues. The J segment lost 2 bases and the V segment lost 6 bases, leaving 5 bases of the junction unmatched. The CDR3 protein is CASSGQGQTYEQYF. The CDR3 DNA follows: TGTGCCAGCTCCGGACAGGGGCAAACCTACGAGCAGTACTTC. The whole variable domain, remainder taken from reference TRBV18 and TRBJ2-7, is NAGVMQNPRHLVRRRGQEARLRCSPMKGHSHVYWYRQLPEEGLKFMVYLQKENIIDESGMPKERFSAEFPKEGPSILRIQQVVRGDSAAYFCASSGQGQTYEQYFGPGTRLTVT.

This clone was detected a few times. V and J are TRBV5-4 and TRBJ2-1; 9 positions agree with TRBD1. The CDR3 is 15 amino acids. From germline, CDR1 is SGHNT and CDR2 YYREEE (reference sequence). V lost 3 bases and J lost 0; bases outside the gene matches: 1. The CDR3 DNA follows: TGTGCCAGCAGCTCGGACAGGGGCTCCTACAATGAGCAGTTCTTC. Its protein is CASSSDRGSYNEQFF.

The chain employs TRBV10-1 and TRBJ2-5; 8 positions match TRBD1. This CDR3 is built from 15 residues. The germline V gene has CDR1 WNHNN and CDR2 SYGVQD (reference sequence). The trim removed 10 bases at V and 2 bases at J, leaving 12 bases unmatched. Written as DNA, the CDR3 is TGCGCCACCAGCTCGGACAGGGTAGGGCAAGAGACCCAGTACTTC. Residues: CATSSDRVGQETQYF.

V and J are TRBV7-3 and TRBJ2-1; D remains ambiguous. The length of the CDR3 is 17 residues. CDR1 is SGHTA, CDR2 FQGTGA, per germline. V was pared by 1 base and J by 3 bases, with 16 bases between. Here the CDR3 reads CASSLNSLETDYNEQFF. The CDR3 DNA sequence: TGTGCCAGCAGCTTAAACTCTCTAGAAACGGACTACAATGAGCAGTTCTTC.

As for this clone: This CDR3 is also generated by other DNA sequences in the sample. This chain links TRBV9 with TRBJ1-1, with D perhaps matching TRBD1 (5 bases). The CDR3 totals 16 residues. Between the trimmed V and J ends, which lost 1 base and 3 bases, there was a span of 16 bases. Per the germline V gene, CDR1 is SGDLS and CDR2 is YYNGEE. In DNA form, the CDR3 reads TGTGCCAGCAGCGTAACCCCTCGAGGGGCGCACACTGAAGCTTTCTTT. It translates to CASSVTPRGAHTEAFF.